This is a list of T cell receptor beta chains from one sample in a study of shared clonotypes between healthy human individuals. Some clones are missing from TCRdb's copy, which holds only in-frame ones; the method was immunoSEQ multiplex PCR. The data hold roughly 2,000,000 clones, with over 85% observed a single time. Sequencing was carried out using naive CD8+ T cells sorted from blood. These receptors all stem from a man between 18 and 35 years old in good health. The CDR3 runs from the conserved cysteine through the conserved F or W. Each record gives: clone size, D gene, V gene, CDR3 length, J gene, CDR3 protein, CDR3 DNA. The D gene is left open where the match is weak. Some rows have no size entry. The others give once, few or many, or a class for an expanded clone.

size: NA
D: NA
V: TRBV11-2
length: 15
J: TRBJ2-3
CDR3: CASSLGVASTDTQYF
DNA: TGTGCCAGCAGCTTAGGGGTGGCTAGCACAGATACGCAGTATTTT

size: NA
D: NA
V: TRBV11-2
length: 14
J: TRBJ1-2
CDR3: CASSLGGINYGYTF
DNA: TGTGCCAGCAGCTTAGGAGGGATCAACTATGGCTACACCTTC

size: once
D: TRBD2
V: TRBV19
length: 14
J: TRBJ2-1
CDR3: CASSMDGRYNEQFF
DNA: TGTGCCAGTAGTATGGACGGGAGGTACAATGAGCAGTTCTTC

size: NA
D: NA
V: TRBV21-1
length: 14
J: TRBJ2-1
CDR3: CASRRRLPYNEQFF
DNA: TGTGCCAGCAGACGCCGGCTCCCCTACAATGAGCAGTTCTTC

size: NA
D: TRBD1
V: TRBV30
length: 15
J: TRBJ2-5
CDR3: CAWSVRGQGTQTQYF
DNA: TGTGCCTGGAGTGTACGGGGACAGGGAACACAGACCCAGTACTTC

size: NA
D: TRBD1
V: TRBV28
length: 15
J: TRBJ1-1
CDR3: CASTTGGEIANEAFF
DNA: TGTGCCAGCACCACAGGGGGCGAGATCGCTAATGAAGCTTTCTTT

size: NA
D: NA
V: TRBV4-2
length: 12
J: TRBJ2-7
CDR3: CASSQGVQQMYF
DNA: TGTGCCAGCAGCCAAGGGGTTCAGCAAATGTACTTC

size: NA
D: TRBD1
V: TRBV6-5
length: 14
J: TRBJ1-2
CDR3: CASSDGQGLYGYTF
DNA: TGTGCCAGCAGTGACGGACAGGGTCTGTATGGCTACACCTTC

size: NA
D: TRBD2
V: TRBV10-1
length: 19
J: TRBJ2-3
CDR3: CASSEGPGLAGEMADTQYF
DNA: TGCGCCAGCAGTGAGGGTCCCGGACTAGCGGGAGAGATGGCGGATACGCAGTATTTT

size: NA
D: NA
V: TRBV7-9
length: 12
J: TRBJ2-1
CDR3: CASSWTVNEQFF
DNA: TGTGCCAGCAGCTGGACAGTGAATGAGCAGTTCTTC

size: once
D: TRBD2
V: TRBV7-7
length: 16
J: TRBJ2-1
CDR3: CASSLEVAGGPGEQFF
DNA: TGTGCTAGCAGCTTAGAGGTAGCGGGAGGGCCGGGTGAGCAGTTCTTC

size: NA
D: NA
V: TRBV5-1
length: 12
J: TRBJ2-7
CDR3: CASSVNSYEQYF
DNA: TGCGCCAGCAGCGTTAACTCCTACGAGCAGTACTTC